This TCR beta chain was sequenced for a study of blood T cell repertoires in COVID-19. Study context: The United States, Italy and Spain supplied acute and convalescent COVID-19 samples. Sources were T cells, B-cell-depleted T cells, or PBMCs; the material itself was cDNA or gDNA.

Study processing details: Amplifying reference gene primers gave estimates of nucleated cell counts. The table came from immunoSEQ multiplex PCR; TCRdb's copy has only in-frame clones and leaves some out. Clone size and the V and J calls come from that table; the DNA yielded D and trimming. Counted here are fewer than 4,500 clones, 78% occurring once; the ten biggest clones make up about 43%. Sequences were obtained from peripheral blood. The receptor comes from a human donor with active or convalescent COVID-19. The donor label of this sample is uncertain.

In nucleotides, the CDR3 is TGCGCCAGCAGCCAAAGCTACAATCCAGGGTTCTATGGCTACACCTTC. Protein: CASSQSYNPGFYGYTF. The chain couples TRBV4-3 to TRBJ1-2; maybe TRBD1 (5 bases). The CDR3 runs 16 residues. The germline V gene encodes CDR1 LGHNA and CDR2 YSLEER. V lost 2 bases and J 4 bases, leaving 17 bases between the germline ends.